These 14 T cell receptor beta chains originate from one sample sequenced in a study of long-term antiretroviral therapy in people with HIV. The libraries were made with immunoSEQ v3.0 at survey level. The repertoire was sequenced with immunoSEQ multiplex PCR; TCRdb's copy has only in-frame clones and lacks some. The sample lists about 43,000 clones; about 94% were seen once. The input for sequencing was unsorted PBMCs, taken 9 to 9.5 years after starting antiretroviral therapy. These receptors were taken from a man aged 25-45 years with HIV.

The V call is TRBV5-4, the J call TRBJ1-1; 8 positions agree with TRBD1. Germline V gene sequence: CDR1 SGHNT, CDR2 YYREEE (reference sequence). V trimming: 4 bases; J trimming: 9 bases; junction bases outside the gene matches: 8. The CDR3 totals 13 residues. CDR3 in DNA: TGTGCCAGCAGCCCACGACAGGGGAATCAAGCTTTCTTT. As protein: CASSPRQGNQAFF.

The chain is built from TRBV20-1 and TRBJ2-7; no reliable D call. The CDR3 consists of 11 residues. From germline, CDR1 is DFQATT and CDR2 SNEGSKA (reference sequence). V shed 3 bases and J shed 2 bases, with 5 bases lying between them. Here the CDR3 reads CSASIAYEQYF. The DNA of the CDR3 is TGCAGTGCTAGTATCGCCTACGAGCAGTACTTC.

The rearrangement joins TRBV29-1 to TRBJ1-2; tentatively, D is TRBD1 (5 bases). Germline assignment: CDR1 SQVTM and CDR2 ANQGSEA. The CDR3 consists of 12 residues. Deletions cut 5 bases from V and 3 bases from J, with 10 bases between. The CDR3 reads CSVHQGYYGYTF. Written as DNA, the CDR3 is TGCAGCGTTCATCAGGGCTACTATGGCTACACCTTC.

The chain uses TRBV19 and TRBJ1-6, with 7 bases matching TRBD1. Germline loops: CDR1 LNHDA, CDR2 SQIVND (reference sequence). The V and J ends lost 5 bases and 9 bases, in that order; junction bases with no gene match: 7. The CDR3 sequence is 14 residues long. CDR3 sequence: CASSEGRGLSPLHF. Here the CDR3 DNA reads TGTGCCAGTAGTGAGGGTAGGGGGCTTTCACCCCTCCACTTT. Combining the CDR3 with reference TRBV19 and TRBJ1-6 gives the whole variable domain DGGITQSPKYLFRKEGQNVTLSCEQNLNHDAMYWYRQDPGQGLRLIYYSQIVNDFQKGDIAEGYSVSREKKESFPLTVTSAQKNPTAFYLCASSEGRGLSPLHFGNGTRLTVT.

The genes are TRBV5-4 and TRBJ2-2, with a weak D call TRBD1 (6 bases). Trimming cost V 1 base and J 5 bases, with 12 bases left between them. The CDR3 loop spans 15 amino acids. CDR1 is SGHNT, CDR2 YYREEE, per germline (reference sequence). The CDR3 DNA sequence: TGTGCCAGCAGCTTGCAGGGACAAAGAACCGGGGAGCTGTTTTTT. Amino acids: CASSLQGQRTGELFF.

The chain uses TRBV2 and TRBJ1-5; D is possibly TRBD1 (6 bases). Between the trimmed V and J ends, which lost 7 bases and 0 bases, there was a span of 7 bases. This CDR3 has 13 amino acids. The germline gives CDR1 SNHLY, CDR2 FYNNEI. This CDR3 is CASTGDSNQPQHF. CDR3 bases: TGTGCCAGCACAGGGGATAGCAATCAGCCCCAGCATTTT. The variable domain in full, completed from reference TRBV2 and TRBJ1-5, reads EPEVTQTPSHQVTQMGQEVILRCVPISNHLYFYWYRQILGQKVEFLVSFYNNEISEKSEIFDDQFSVERPDGSNFTLKIRSTKLEDSAMYFCASTGDSNQPQHFGDGTRLSIL.

This chain uses TRBV4-1 with TRBJ2-1; the match to TRBD1 covers 9 bases. Trimming took 4 bases from V and 4 from J; bases not matched to a gene: 2. The CDR3 contains 14 residues. CDR1 and CDR2 (germline): MGHRA, YSYEKL. The DNA of the CDR3 is TGCGCCAGCAGCCGAGGGACAGGGTACAATGAGCAGTTCTTC. It encodes CASSRGTGYNEQFF.

This clone was found once. CDR3 loop: CASSLDRENTGELFF. The DNA for the CDR3 is TGCGCCAGCAGCTTGGACAGGGAGAACACCGGGGAGCTGTTTTTT. The chain uses TRBV5-1 and TRBJ2-2; a weak D match, TRBD1 (6 bases). V was pared by 0 bases and J by 1 base, with 7 bases between. CDR3 length: 15 amino acids. Germline V gene lookup returns CDR1 SGHRS and CDR2 YFSETQ.

This clone has a single count. This chain links TRBV27 with TRBJ2-7; a possible D gene is TRBD1 (5 bases). V gave up 4 bases and J gave up 2 bases, with 15 bases separating them. CDR3 length: 15 amino acids. The germline V gene encodes CDR1 MNHEY and CDR2 SMNVEV (reference sequence). The CDR3 DNA is TGTGCCAGCAGTTCCCTTTGGGGCACTCCCTACGAGCAGTACTTC. Translated, it gives CASSSLWGTPYEQYF.

The chain has TRBV4-1 and TRBJ2-1; D not resolved. The V and J ends lost 2 bases and 10 bases respectively, with 6 bases between them. Germline CDR1 MGHRA, CDR2 YSYEKL. This CDR3 is 11 amino acids long. CDR3 amino acids: CASSQSLEQFF. CDR3 bases: TGCGCCAGCAGCCAATCCCTCGAGCAGTTCTTC.

The gene calls are TRBV7-3 and TRBJ2-5; TRBD2 might be the D (6 bases). The CDR3 is made up of 15 amino acids. Germline V gives CDR1 SGHTA, CDR2 FQGTGA. V was cut by 6 bases and J by 2 bases, with 16 bases left in between. In DNA form, the CDR3 reads TGTGCCAGCAGTAATAGCGGTGGTAGTCAAGAGACCCAGTACTTC. Translated, it gives CASSNSGGSQETQYF.

V usage is TRBV19 and J usage is TRBJ2-1; tentatively, D is TRBD2 (5 bases). The CDR3 runs 14 residues. Deletions cut 5 bases from V and 8 bases from J, with 16 bases between. The germline CDR1 and CDR2 sequences are LNHDA and SQIVND (reference sequence). In DNA form, the CDR3 reads TGTGCCAGTAGTTCCTCAAGGTGGCGGGATGAGCAGTTCTTC. Encoded protein: CASSSSRWRDEQFF.

V is TRBV4-1 and J is TRBJ1-5; 8 nucleotides match TRBD1. Germline assignment: CDR1 MGHRA and CDR2 YSYEKL. This CDR3 is built from 14 residues. The junction had 4 bases not matched to a gene; V was cut back by 4 bases and J by 5 bases. CDR3 DNA sequence: TGCGCCAGCAGCCTCGGGACAGGAGATCAGCCCCAGCATTTT. Translation gives CASSLGTGDQPQHF.

The gene calls are TRBV4-2 and TRBJ2-3; 7 bases align to TRBD2. The CDR3 length is 17 residues. The V gene's germline CDR1 is LGHNA and CDR2 YNFKEQ. Germline trimming cut 0 bases from V and 2 bases from J; bases unmatched to any gene: 8. Here the CDR3 reads CASSQDKAGDLTDTQYF. The CDR3 DNA reads as TGTGCCAGCAGCCAAGATAAGGCGGGGGATCTCACAGATACGCAGTATTTT.